This TCR beta chain was sequenced for a study of shared clonotypes between healthy human individuals. Findings and caveats of the study: Non-shared clonotypes showed lower generation probabilities than clonotypes common to all four donors.

Remarks on this clone: Its specificity is unknown.

The donors, all of them Caucasian adults, lived in Nashville, Tennessee. The authors combined CD45RO+ cells with CCR7-negative CD45RA+ TemRA cells as CD8 memory. Deep-level running was used for the assay. Only in-frame clones appear in the TCRdb table, and some are missing; sequencing was by immunoSEQ multiplex PCR. This repertoire shows just under 95,000 clones, 60% to 75% found once; its top ten account for about 50%. V was shortened by 9 bases and J by 8 bases, with 17 bases between the two germline ends. Looked up from germline, CDR1 is SNHLY and CDR2 is FYNNEI. This CDR3 has 13 amino acids. Sequencing input: memory CD8+ T cells sorted from blood. Subset defined: CD45RO+ cells pooled with CCR7-negative TemRA cells. The chain joins TRBV2 to TRBJ2-1; D gene uncertain. This TCR was recovered from a man younger than 45 in good health. The CDR3 loop is CASRVERDYEQFF. The CDR3 DNA is TGTGCCAGTCGGGTGGAAAGGGATTATGAGCAGTTCTTC.